This TCR beta chain was documented in a study of T cells in Graves' hyperthyroidism and ophthalmopathy. Patients were excluded because of uncontrolled infection, other autoimmune disease, pregnancy or lactation. Based on clinical symptoms, serum thyroxine and TRAb, thyroid ultrasound and orbital computed tomography, diagnoses were reached. Of note for this clonotype: Its antigen is as yet unknown.

RNA transcripts yielded amplified TCR beta CDR3 regions. With the HTBI primer set, the TCR CDR3 went through a first round of RT-PCR. TCRdb used MiXCR to reprocess the multiplex PCR reads, holding one entry per CDR3 protein. The table has about 640,000 distinct CDR3 sequences, about 45% seen once. Germline V gene data show CDR1 as MNHEY and CDR2 as SVGAGI. This CDR3 is 15 amino acids long. V was clipped by 2 bases and J by 4 bases, with 12 bases between them. Whole-study findings and limits: Researchers report that a 13 V-J model separated ophthalmopathy from stable hyperthyroidism. Among clonotypes expanded in thyroid above 0.001, most were also found in blood.

The origin of this receptor is an adult man with Graves' disease, either hyperthyroidism or ophthalmopathy (not recorded which). V gene TRBV6-5 combines with J gene TRBJ1-3; D is perhaps TRBD1 (5 bases). The sequenced material came from peripheral blood or thyroid tissue (not recorded which). In DNA form, the CDR3 reads TGTGCCAGCAGTTACGCAGAGGGGCAGGGAAACACCATATATTTT. Protein sequence: CASSYAEGQGNTIYF.